The 27 T cell receptor beta chains presented below share a single source sample, sequenced in a study of cytomegalovirus exposure and HLA in healthy donors. The table came from immunoSEQ multiplex PCR; TCRdb's copy has only in-frame clones and leaves some out. The sample includes about 150,000 clones, about 95% of them seen just once. The sequenced sample was PBMCs. The receptors originated from a young man in good health and CMV-seropositive.

The chain carries TRBV5-8 and TRBJ1-3; D uncertain. The CDR3 length is 15 residues. Germline V CDR1 and CDR2: SGHTS, YDEGEE. The germline V and J ends were trimmed by 1 base and 0 bases, with 8 bases remaining between them. This CDR3 reads CASSLLGSSGNTIYF. The CDR3 coding sequence is TGTGCCAGCAGCTTGTTAGGGAGCTCTGGAAACACCATATATTTT.

The rearrangement joins TRBV4-1 to TRBJ1-1; D is perhaps TRBD1 (6 bases). V dropped 2 bases and J dropped 0 bases, with 10 bases sitting between them. Germline V gene data show CDR1 as MGHRA and CDR2 as YSYEKL. CDR3 length equals 15 residues. The CDR3 DNA reads as TGCGCCAGCAGCCAAACAGGGTTGGTGAACACTGAAGCTTTCTTT. Encoded protein: CASSQTGLVNTEAFF.

The genes are TRBV4-1 and TRBJ2-1; D might be TRBD1 (6 bases). V lost 4 bases and J 6 bases, leaving 16 bases between the germline ends. The CDR3 consists of 15 residues. CDR1 and CDR2 from the germline V gene are MGHRA and YSYEKL. CDR3 protein: CASSPAQGAGNEQFF. DNA of the CDR3: TGCGCCAGCAGCCCTGCACAGGGTGCGGGCAATGAGCAGTTCTTC.

The V and J genes are TRBV9 and TRBJ1-1, with 11 bases identical to TRBD1. The CDR3 contains 18 residues. V shed 0 bases and J 1 base; nucleotides not matched to a gene: 8. CDR1 and CDR2 from the germline V gene are SGDLS and YYNGEE. CDR3 region: CASSVVLGQGAGNTEAFF. DNA for the CDR3: TGTGCCAGCAGCGTAGTACTAGGACAGGGGGCAGGGAACACTGAAGCTTTCTTT.

In this sample, this clone turned up once. The chain employs TRBV5-6 and TRBJ1-1; possible D gene TRBD1, 6 bases. From germline, CDR1 is SGHDT and CDR2 YYEEEE. The CDR3 sequence is 15 residues long. Trimming removed 4 bases from V and 1 base from J, with 14 bases in between. The CDR3 is CASSGTGLGNTEAFF. CDR3 sequence (DNA): TGTGCCAGCAGCGGAACAGGGCTGGGGAACACTGAAGCTTTCTTT.

The chain has TRBV28 and TRBJ1-1, with 7 nucleotides matching TRBD1. The CDR3 has 14 residues. V was pared by 6 bases and J by 2 bases, with 6 bases of the junction left unmatched. Germline V gives CDR1 MDHEN, CDR2 SYDVKM. The CDR3 spells CASRPGQDNTEAFF. CDR3 nucleotides: TGTGCCAGCAGACCCGGACAGGATAACACTGAAGCTTTCTTT.

CDR3 nucleotide sequence: TGTGCCAGCAGCCAATCACCGGGACTAGCGGGACAGTACGGTGAGCAGTTCTTC. This encodes CASSQSPGLAGQYGEQFF. The chain carries TRBV4-2 and TRBJ2-1; TRBD2 agrees at 13 bases. The CDR3 spans 18 residues. V gave up 2 bases and J gave up 9 bases; unmatched junction bases: 13. Germline V lookup: CDR1 LGHNA, CDR2 YNFKEQ.

The chain has TRBV25-1 and TRBJ1-1, with TRBD1 matching over 8 bases. J was trimmed by 3 bases and V by 4 bases; bases with no gene match: 4. The CDR3 loop spans 14 amino acids. Germline loops: CDR1 MGHDK, CDR2 SYGVNS. CDR3 in DNA: TGTGCCAGCAGTGGGACAGGGTCGGACACTGAAGCTTTCTTT. As protein: CASSGTGSDTEAFF.

The J gene is TRBJ2-1, the V gene TRBV5-6; 13 bases align to TRBD2. The CDR3 has 16 residues. The V gene end was trimmed by 4 bases and the J gene end by 7 bases; junction bases not matched to a gene: 8. The germline V gene encodes CDR1 SGHDT and CDR2 YYEEEE. For the CDR3, the DNA is TGTGCCAGCAGCACAAGGGGACTAGCGGGAAGGAATGAGCAGTTCTTC. Its protein product is CASSTRGLAGRNEQFF.

The chain's CDR3 is CATINPGASGGYTF. The CDR3 DNA reads as TGTGCCACCATCAACCCAGGGGCGAGTGGTGGCTACACCTTC. This chain connects TRBV27 to TRBJ1-2, with D possibly being TRBD1 (6 bases). The CDR3 is 14 residues long. With 10 bases removed from V and 7 bases from J, the gap between germline ends came to 22 bases. Germline CDR1 and CDR2: MNHEY and SMNVEV (reference sequence).

This chain uses TRBV29-1 with TRBJ2-1, with 14 bases fitting TRBD2. Germline CDR1 and CDR2: SQVTM and ANQGSEA. The CDR3 sequence is 15 residues long. After removal of 7 bases from V and 8 bases from J, the junction contained 10 bases not matched to a gene. The CDR3 DNA is TGCAGCGCACGAGGGACTAGCGGGAGCGCATATGAGCAGTTCTTC. Translated, it gives CSARGTSGSAYEQFF.

The V and J genes are TRBV5-6 and TRBJ1-1; a possible D gene is TRBD1 (5 bases). The V gene lost 0 bases and the J gene lost 11 bases, with 17 bases spanning the gap. Germline CDR1 is SGHDT and CDR2 is YYEEEE. The CDR3 sequence is 14 residues long. CDR3 amino acids: CASSLGHQGYIAFF. CDR3 in DNA: TGTGCCAGCAGCTTGGGACACCAGGGTTATATTGCTTTCTTT.

This clone occurred once. The chain combines TRBV4-1 with TRBJ2-4; 9 nucleotides match TRBD1. The CDR3 extends over 15 amino acids. The V gene end was trimmed by 1 base and the J gene end by 3 bases; junction bases not matched to a gene: 1. Germline CDR1 and CDR2: MGHRA and YSYEKL. CDR3 region: CASSQVGQGKNIQYF. CDR3 coding DNA: TGCGCCAGCAGCCAAGTGGGACAGGGCAAAAACATTCAGTACTTC.

The chain employs TRBV2 and TRBJ2-1; TRBD2 matches at 12 bases. CDR1 and CDR2 (germline): SNHLY, FYNNEI. This CDR3 has 15 residues. The V gene end was trimmed by 6 bases and the J gene end by 4 bases; junction bases not matched to a gene: 4. The CDR3 sequence: CASRELAGGYNEQFF. As DNA, the CDR3 is TGTGCCAGCAGGGAACTAGCGGGAGGTTACAATGAGCAGTTCTTC. The full variable domain, its missing parts supplied by reference TRBV2 and TRBJ2-1, is EPEVTQTPSHQVTQMGQEVILRCVPISNHLYFYWYRQILGQKVEFLVSFYNNEISEKSEIFDDQFSVERPDGSNFTLKIRSTKLEDSAMYFCASRELAGGYNEQFFGPGTRLTVL.

The genes are TRBV29-1 and TRBJ2-3, with 7 bases matching TRBD1. The germline gives CDR1 SQVTM, CDR2 ANQGSEA. The CDR3 length is 14 residues. V was pared by 7 bases and J by 1 base, with 8 bases of the junction left unmatched. The CDR3 DNA follows: TGCAGCGCCGTCTACAGGGGTGGCACAGATACGCAGTATTTT. Amino acids: CSAVYRGGTDTQYF.

CDR3 DNA sequence: TGTGCCAGCAGTTTAGCGGGAGAGGGGGAGACCCAGTACTTC. This gives the protein CASSLAGEGETQYF. The chain joins TRBV28 to TRBJ2-5; 7 nucleotides match TRBD2. Unmatched junction bases numbered 5, after V lost 2 bases and J lost 5 bases. The CDR3 runs to 14 residues. CDR1 and CDR2 (germline): MDHEN, SYDVKM. The whole variable domain, remainder taken from reference TRBV28 and TRBJ2-5, is DVKVTQSSRYLVKRTGEKVFLECVQDMDHENMFWYRQDPGLGLRLIYFSYDVKMKEKGDIPEGYSVSREKKERFSLILESASTNQTSMYLCASSLAGEGETQYFGPGTRLLVL.

Concerning this clone: The sample has other DNA sequences that encode this CDR3 too. The chain is built from TRBV28 and TRBJ1-1, with a weak D call TRBD1 (5 bases). CDR3 length equals 14 residues. Germline-derived CDR1 and CDR2 are MDHEN and SYDVKM. V dropped 4 bases and J dropped 1 base, with 10 bases sitting between them. The CDR3, as DNA: TGTGCCAGCAGTTCCCCCGGACAGAACACTGAAGCTTTCTTT. It translates to CASSSPGQNTEAFF.

The chain joins TRBV30 to TRBJ2-1; TRBD2 might be the D (5 bases). V was cut by 1 base and J by 10 bases, with 20 bases left in between. This CDR3 comprises 15 residues. The germline CDR1 and CDR2 sequences are GTSNPN and SVGIG (reference sequence). Written as DNA, the CDR3 is TGTGCCTGGAGTGCCCCCCTCTACCCCCCGGGGGAGCAGTTCTTC. Its protein is CAWSAPLYPPGEQFF.

V is TRBV5-1 and J is TRBJ1-4; D is possibly TRBD1 (5 bases). This CDR3 has 13 residues. Germline CDR1 reads SGHRS; CDR2 reads YFSETQ. V gave up 1 base and J gave up 10 bases, with 11 bases separating them. The chain's CDR3 is CASSLSQGAKLFF. CDR3 coding DNA: TGCGCCAGCAGCTTGTCTCAAGGGGCAAAACTGTTTTTT.

V gene TRBV5-8 combines with J gene TRBJ2-1; 13 nucleotides agree with TRBD2. J was trimmed by 2 bases and V by 3 bases; bases with no gene match: 14. This CDR3 spans 20 amino acids. Germline V gene sequence: CDR1 SGHTS, CDR2 YDEGEE. In DNA, the CDR3 is TGTGCCAGCAGCTATTTAAACCCCGGGACTAGCGGGATCCCCTACAATGAGCAGTTCTTC. Translated, it gives CASSYLNPGTSGIPYNEQFF.

The genes are TRBV30 and TRBJ2-2, with TRBD2 identical over 8 bases. The V segment lost 2 bases and the J segment 7 bases; nucleotides outside the gene matches: 6. The CDR3 is made up of 14 amino acids. Germline V lookup: CDR1 GTSNPN, CDR2 SVGIG (reference sequence). The CDR3 here is CAWSWGREVGELFF. Here the CDR3 DNA reads TGTGCCTGGAGTTGGGGGCGGGAGGTCGGGGAGCTGTTTTTT.

This chain connects TRBV7-6 to TRBJ1-1; D is ambiguous. There are 13 residues in the CDR3. Germline CDR1 SGHVS, CDR2 FNYEAQ. V lost 5 bases and J 3 bases, leaving 10 bases between the germline ends. The CDR3 DNA reads TGTGCCAGCAGCCCACAGCAGGACACTGAAGCTTTCTTT. This encodes CASSPQQDTEAFF.

This rearrangement joins TRBV29-1 to TRBJ1-2; 7 nucleotides agree with TRBD1. This CDR3 contains 14 residues. Germline values: CDR1 SQVTM, CDR2 ANQGSEA. Trimming removed 3 bases from V and 2 bases from J; junction bases left unmatched: 6. The CDR3 protein is CSVDPGTANYGYTF. CDR3 bases: TGCAGCGTTGACCCGGGGACAGCGAACTATGGCTACACCTTC.

V usage is TRBV29-1 and J usage is TRBJ2-1; TRBD2 agrees at 7 bases. J was trimmed by 0 bases and V by 5 bases; bases with no gene match: 4. This CDR3 is 14 amino acids long. Germline assignment: CDR1 SQVTM and CDR2 ANQGSEA. CDR3 sequence: CSVLAERSYNEQFF. DNA of the CDR3: TGCAGCGTTCTAGCGGAGCGCTCCTACAATGAGCAGTTCTTC.

This chain uses TRBV30 with TRBJ2-5, with TRBD1 identical over 7 bases. The closer fit of TRBJ2-7 to the DNA end suggests the J call may be wrong. The length of the CDR3 is 14 residues. Germline V lookup: CDR1 GTSNPN, CDR2 SVGIG (reference sequence). CDR3 region: CAWSIGQELHEQYF. The CDR3, as DNA: TGTGCCTGGAGTATTGGACAGGAGCTCCACGAGCAGTACTTC.

The chain links TRBV28 to TRBJ2-2; TRBD1 matches 10 bases. With 5 bases clipped from V and 7 bases from J, the junction kept 10 bases outside the gene matches. Germline V lookup: CDR1 MDHEN, CDR2 SYDVKM. This CDR3 is 16 amino acids long. CDR3 DNA: TGTGCCAGCAGTCCTAGGGGACAGGGGTTTATCGGGGAGCTGTTTTTT. Translating gives CASSPRGQGFIGELFF.

V gene TRBV11-2 combines with J gene TRBJ2-7, with 10 bases that match TRBD1. Germline assignment: CDR1 SGHAT and CDR2 FQNNGV. This CDR3 contains 14 residues. Germline trimming cut 5 bases from V and 2 bases from J; bases unmatched to any gene: 3. The chain's CDR3 is CASSIGTGAYEQYF. The CDR3 DNA is TGTGCCAGCAGCATCGGGACAGGGGCCTACGAGCAGTACTTC.